Below are 29 T cell receptor beta chains sequenced from a single sample in a study of early T cells in non-severe SARS-CoV-2 infection. In TCRdb, the 5' RACE reads were re-called with MiXCR into one record per CDR3 protein. This table holds 24,000 or so distinct CDR3 sequences, less than 6% found once. The sample consisted of whole blood. Receptors were obtained from an adult who was a healthcare worker with PCR-confirmed SARS-CoV-2 infection or an uninfected control (not recorded which).

V is TRBV4-2 and J is TRBJ2-5; 15 positions match TRBD2. The J call may not be correct, given that the DNA end is closer to TRBJ2-1. Germline lookup yields CDR1 LGHNA and CDR2 YNFKEQ. The CDR3 spans 17 residues. CDR3 DNA sequence: TGTGCCAGCAGCCCTCCCGGGACTAGCGGGGGGCGGGGGGCCCAGTTCTTC. It codes for CASSPPGTSGGRGAQFF.

This clonotype was recorded at least ten times. The chain carries TRBV5-1 and TRBJ1-1; 7 nucleotides match TRBD1. This CDR3 spans 15 amino acids. Germline-derived CDR1 and CDR2 are SGHRS and YFSETQ. The V gene end was trimmed by 4 bases and the J gene end by 2 bases; junction bases not matched to a gene: 8. Here the CDR3 DNA reads TGCGCCAGCAGCGGCGGGACAGCCAAAAACACTGAAGCTTTCTTT. Translation gives CASSGGTAKNTEAFF.

This chain connects TRBV9 to TRBJ2-7; TRBD1 matches at 7 bases. The CDR3 covers 13 residues. V dropped 4 bases and J dropped 0; count of bases not matched to a gene: 1. CDR1 is SGDLS, CDR2 YYNGEE, per germline. CDR3 DNA: TGTGCCAGCAGCACAGGGGACTCCTACGAGCAGTACTTC. Amino acids: CASSTGDSYEQYF.

The table lists this clonotype with a few counts. This rearrangement joins TRBV27 to TRBJ2-3; no clear D. V lost 10 bases to trimming and J lost 0 bases, with 8 bases between them. This CDR3 region has 12 residues. CDR1 and CDR2 (germline): MNHEY, SMNVEV (reference sequence). The CDR3 protein is CAIPPSTDTQYF. DNA for the CDR3: TGTGCCATCCCCCCCAGCACAGATACGCAGTATTTT.

This clonotype was counted ten times or more. The rearrangement links TRBV12-3 or TRBV12-4 to TRBJ2-1; D tentatively reads TRBD1 or TRBD2 (6 bases each). Trimming took off 8 bases at V and 5 bases at J, with 19 bases between the two ends. The CDR3 is 15 amino acids. The CDR3 here is CASFPGGGRNNEQFF. The CDR3 DNA is TGTGCCAGCTTCCCTGGAGGGGGAAGGAACAATGAGCAGTTCTTC.

This clonotype was seen repeatedly, ten times or more. This sequence joins TRBV28 and TRBJ1-2; no clear D gene. Trimming took off 2 bases at V and 8 bases at J, with 12 bases between the two ends. This CDR3 comprises 13 residues. CDR1 is MDHEN and CDR2 is SYDVKM in the germline V gene. The CDR3, as DNA: TGTGCCAGCAGTTTAGGGCAGTTTGGCGGCTACACCTTC. Protein sequence: CASSLGQFGGYTF.

This clonotype ranks as medium-sized. The rearrangement uses TRBV6-5 and TRBJ2-1; D may be TRBD1 (7 bases). Germline V gives CDR1 MNHEY, CDR2 SVGAGI. Trimming pared 2 bases from V and 6 bases from J, leaving 17 bases between. This CDR3 is 16 amino acids long. CDR3 residues: CASSYVGPGGFNEQFF. The CDR3 DNA follows: TGTGCCAGCAGTTACGTTGGTCCAGGGGGGTTCAATGAGCAGTTCTTC.

This clonotype was seen a few times. The rearrangement uses TRBV29-1 and TRBJ2-7; D is perhaps TRBD1 (5 bases). Germline V gene lookup returns CDR1 SQVTM and CDR2 ANQGSEA. Trimming took 7 bases from V and 0 from J, leaving 13 bases between them. CDR3 length equals 13 residues. The CDR3 sequence: CSAVDTSSYEQYF. CDR3 DNA: TGCAGCGCTGTGGACACGAGCTCCTACGAGCAGTACTTC.

This clonotype came up many times. This chain joins TRBV2 and TRBJ1-1; possibly TRBD1 for D (6 bases). There are 17 residues in the CDR3. Deletions cut 3 bases from V and 1 base from J, with 18 bases between. The germline gives CDR1 SNHLY, CDR2 FYNNEI. The chain's CDR3 is CASSELASAGANTEAFF. The DNA for the CDR3 is TGTGCCAGCAGTGAGTTGGCTTCGGCAGGGGCGAACACTGAAGCTTTCTTT.

Ten or more counts support this clonotype. The gene calls are TRBV7-8 and TRBJ2-2; 7 bases fit TRBD2. J was trimmed by 4 bases and V by 5 bases; bases with no gene match: 10. CDR3 length: 16 residues. Germline V gives CDR1 SGHVS, CDR2 FQNEAQ. CDR3 sequence: CASSLSAGVGTGELFF. In DNA, the CDR3 is TGTGCCAGCAGCCTCTCGGCGGGGGTCGGCACCGGGGAGCTGTTTTTT.

There are many counts of this clonotype. The V call is TRBV6-6, the J call TRBJ1-4, with 8 bases identical to TRBD1. Germline CDR1 reads MNHNY; CDR2 reads SVGAGI (reference sequence). V was pared by 8 bases and J by 0 bases, with 11 bases of the junction left unmatched. The length of the CDR3 is 17 residues. CDR3 amino acids: CASGRRDRTTTNEKLFF. In DNA form, the CDR3 reads TGTGCCAGCGGACGCCGGGACAGGACCACAACTAATGAAAAACTGTTTTTT.

This clonotype was detected many times. The chain employs TRBV28 and TRBJ1-1, with D perhaps TRBD1 (6 bases). CDR3 length: 17 residues. Germline values: CDR1 MDHEN, CDR2 SYDVKM. V lost 4 bases and J lost 2, with 20 bases in between. Written as DNA, the CDR3 is TGTGCCAGCAGTTCGGCGGGAGGGGGAGGGCGAAACACTGAAGCTTTCTTT. This gives the protein CASSSAGGGGRNTEAFF.

This clonotype was detected only a few times. This rearrangement joins TRBV6-1 to TRBJ2-1; D call uncertain. Per the germline V gene, CDR1 is MNHNS and CDR2 is SASEGT. The CDR3 loop spans 11 amino acids. Trimming took 6 bases from V and 4 from J, leaving 4 bases between them. The CDR3 DNA follows: TGTGCCAGCAGGGAGTACAATGAGCAGTTCTTC. Its protein product is CASREYNEQFF.

The sample holds many counts of this clonotype. The V gene is TRBV19, the J gene TRBJ1-5; possibly TRBD1 for D (5 bases). V was shortened by 3 bases and J by 3 bases, with 9 bases between the two germline ends. Germline V gene lookup returns CDR1 LNHDA and CDR2 SQIVND (reference sequence). The CDR3 totals 14 residues. Here the CDR3 reads CASSIGGVNQPQHF. For the CDR3, the DNA is TGTGCCAGTAGTATTGGGGGGGTCAATCAGCCCCAGCATTTT. The whole variable domain, filled in from reference TRBV19 and TRBJ1-5, reads DGGITQSPKYLFRKEGQNVTLSCEQNLNHDAMYWYRQDPGQGLRLIYYSQIVNDFQKGDIAEGYSVSREKKESFPLTVTSAQKNPTAFYLCASSIGGVNQPQHFGDGTRLSIL.

The chain couples TRBV11-2 to TRBJ2-7; 7 positions agree with TRBD1. Germline trimming cut 3 bases from V and 5 bases from J; bases unmatched to any gene: 4. CDR1 is SGHAT and CDR2 is FQNNGV in the germline V gene. CDR3 length equals 13 residues. The CDR3 is CASSFTGENEQYF. CDR3 bases: TGTGCCAGCAGCTTCACAGGGGAAAACGAGCAGTACTTC.

This clonotype was seen ten or more times. The chain has TRBV14 and TRBJ2-1; TRBD1 is a possible D gene (5 bases). This CDR3 is built from 16 residues. Deletions cut 6 bases from V and 5 bases from J, with 20 bases between. CDR1 is SGHDN, CDR2 FVKESK, per germline. The CDR3 bases are TGTGCCAGCAGAGCAGGGTCTAACCTATTCCACAATGAGCAGTTCTTC. Translating gives CASRAGSNLFHNEQFF. Based on the CDR3 plus reference TRBV14 and TRBJ2-1, the full variable domain is EAGVTQFPSHSVIEKGQTVTLRCDPISGHDNLYWYRRVMGKEIKFLLHFVKESKQDESGMPNNRFLAERTGGTYSTLKVQPAELEDSGVYFCASRAGSNLFHNEQFFGPGTRLTVL.

The chain couples TRBV6-1 to TRBJ2-2, with TRBD1 identical over 8 bases. V lost 8 bases and J lost 6; bases outside the gene matches: 11. Germline CDR1 MNHNS, CDR2 SASEGT. The CDR3 runs to 15 residues. The CDR3 region has the DNA TGTGCCAGCGACAGGGACAGGATGACACCCGGGGAGCTGTTTTTT. It is translated as CASDRDRMTPGELFF.

This clonotype was recorded many times. This rearrangement joins TRBV11-2 to TRBJ1-1; the D gene is possibly TRBD1 (5 bases). This CDR3 is built from 15 residues. Germline-derived CDR1 and CDR2 are SGHAT and FQNNGV. V was trimmed by 5 bases and J by 4 bases, leaving 17 bases between them. This chain's CDR3 is CASSPLGGGGTEAFF. Written as DNA, the CDR3 is TGTGCCAGCAGCCCCTTGGGGGGTGGGGGCACTGAAGCTTTCTTT.

Ten or more counts support this clonotype. V and J are TRBV29-1 and TRBJ1-1, with TRBD1 as a possible D gene (5 bases). The CDR3 sequence is 12 residues long. Trimming stripped 7 bases from V and 0 bases from J, with 9 bases between. The germline gives CDR1 SQVTM, CDR2 ANQGSEA. The CDR3 bases are TGCAGCGGCCGGGGACTGAACACTGAAGCTTTCTTT. Amino acids: CSGRGLNTEAFF. The full variable domain, rest sourced from reference TRBV29-1 and TRBJ1-1, is SAVISQKPSRDICQRGTSLTIQCQVDSQVTMMFWYRQQPGQSLTLIATANQGSEATYESGFVIDKFPISRPNLTFSTLTVSNMSPEDSSIYLCSGRGLNTEAFFGQGTRLTVV.

The sample holds a few counts of this clonotype. DNA of the CDR3: TGTGCCAGCAGCCCCCGGGCCACCGGGGAGCTGTTTTTT. This translates into CASSPRATGELFF. The V and J genes are TRBV7-2 and TRBJ2-2; D not certain. V lost 5 bases, J lost 4 bases, and 8 bases lay in between. This CDR3 spans 13 amino acids. Germline lookup yields CDR1 SGHTA and CDR2 FQGNSA. The complete variable domain, with remaining parts taken from reference TRBV7-2 and TRBJ2-2, reads GAGVSQSPSNKVTEKGKDVELRCDPISGHTALYWYRQSLGQGLEFLIYFQGNSAPDKSGLPSDRFSAERTGGSVSTLTIQRTQQEDSAVYLCASSPRATGELFFGEGSRLTVL.

The chain links TRBV11-1 to TRBJ2-1; D gene ambiguous. Germline lookup yields CDR1 SGHAT and CDR2 FQDESV (reference sequence). The CDR3 is made up of 14 amino acids. Trimming removed 3 bases from V and 5 bases from J, with 11 bases in between. DNA for the CDR3: TGTGCCAGCAGCTTGGTCCTTAGGAACAATGAGCAGTTCTTC. Amino acid sequence: CASSLVLRNNEQFF.

This clonotype has ten or more counts. The chain is built from TRBV7-6 and TRBJ1-1; D is perhaps TRBD1 (6 bases). Looked up from germline, CDR1 is SGHVS and CDR2 is FNYEAQ. The CDR3 length is 16 residues. Trimming pared 8 bases from V and 1 base from J, leaving 20 bases between. CDR3 in amino acids: CASGQGSKSTNTEAFF. The DNA of the CDR3 is TGTGCCAGCGGTCAGGGGTCCAAAAGTACGAACACTGAAGCTTTCTTT.

This clonotype was detected a few times. The rearrangement uses TRBV5-4 and TRBJ2-3, with TRBD2 matching over 8 bases. This CDR3 contains 17 residues. Per germline, CDR1 SGHNT and CDR2 YYREEE (reference sequence). Trimming took 4 bases from V and 5 from J; bases not matched to a gene: 15. The CDR3 reads CASSHPRPGLEIDTQYF. The CDR3 region has the DNA TGTGCCAGCAGCCACCCCCGACCGGGACTAGAGATAGATACGCAGTATTTT.

This clonotype was picked up a small number of times. DNA of the CDR3: TGTGCCAGCAGTGGCCACAGGGCCGATTACGAGCAGTACTTC. Translation: CASSGHRADYEQYF. The rearrangement uses TRBV6-1 and TRBJ2-7; D might be TRBD1 (6 bases). CDR1 MNHNS and CDR2 SASEGT come from the germline V gene. This CDR3 comprises 14 residues. V lost 4 bases to trimming and J lost 4 bases, with 14 bases between them.

This chain links TRBV4-3 with TRBJ1-1; tentative D call: TRBD1 (5 bases). V dropped 0 bases and J dropped 1 base, with 12 bases sitting between them. Germline CDR1 LGHNA, CDR2 YSLEER. There are 16 residues in the CDR3. The CDR3 bases are TGCGCCAGCAGCCAAGACTCGACAGCCACGAACACTGAAGCTTTCTTT. Translating it yields CASSQDSTATNTEAFF.

The table lists this clonotype with a few counts. The CDR3 DNA follows: TGCAGTGCTAGTGCGTTCGGCGGGGGTAGGGAAGAGCAGTACTTC. It translates to CSASAFGGGREEQYF. The chain employs TRBV20-1 and TRBJ2-7; TRBD2 agrees at 7 bases. V lost 3 bases, J lost 7 bases, and 15 bases stayed unmatched. This CDR3 has 15 amino acids. Germline V CDR1 and CDR2: DFQATT, SNEGSKA (reference sequence).

This clonotype occurred many times. The chain couples TRBV5-1 to TRBJ1-1; tentative D call: TRBD1 (5 bases). Per the germline V gene, CDR1 is SGHRS and CDR2 is YFSETQ. The CDR3 extends over 13 amino acids. V lost 5 bases, J lost 4 bases, and 12 bases lay in between. As DNA, the CDR3 is TGCGCCAGCAGTTTTCAGGGAGGCACTGAAGCTTTCTTT. It specifies CASSFQGGTEAFF.

The gene calls are TRBV29-1 and TRBJ2-2; a weak D match, TRBD1 (6 bases). In germline, CDR1 is SQVTM, CDR2 ANQGSEA. There are 14 residues in the CDR3. V lost 4 bases and J lost 0, with 9 bases in between. The CDR3 reads CSVARTANTGELFF. The CDR3 DNA is TGCAGCGTTGCAAGGACAGCGAACACCGGGGAGCTGTTTTTT.

V and J are TRBV28 and TRBJ2-7; D unresolved. The V gene's germline CDR1 is MDHEN and CDR2 SYDVKM. V was trimmed by 1 base and J by 3 bases, leaving 7 bases between them. The CDR3 covers 13 residues. The CDR3 DNA is TGTGCCAGCAGTTTATCTCCCCTCTACGAGCAGTACTTC. Its protein is CASSLSPLYEQYF. The full variable domain, completed using reference TRBV28 and TRBJ2-7, is DVKVTQSSRYLVKRTGEKVFLECVQDMDHENMFWYRQDPGLGLRLIYFSYDVKMKEKGDIPEGYSVSREKKERFSLILESASTNQTSMYLCASSLSPLYEQYFGPGTRLTVT.